Each of the 24 T cell receptor beta chains below was sequenced from the same sample in a study of cytomegalovirus exposure and HLA in healthy donors. The PCR employed 60 Vbeta primers together with 13 Jbeta primers. Data came from immunoSEQ multiplex PCR; TCRdb stores just in-frame clones and leaves some out. Of 150,000 or so clones in the sample, 80% were seen once. The source material was PBMCs. The receptors stem from a man aged 50 to 60 in good health and CMV-seronegative.

This chain uses TRBV29-1 with TRBJ2-1; 14 bases are shared with TRBD2. The germline CDR1 and CDR2 sequences are SQVTM and ANQGSEA. This CDR3 is built from 18 residues. With V trimmed by 6 bases and J by 1 base, 11 bases remained unmatched. The CDR3 reads CSVDSGTSGSSSYNEQFF. The CDR3 DNA sequence: TGCAGCGTCGATAGCGGGACTAGCGGGAGTTCTTCCTACAATGAGCAGTTCTTC.

The chain has TRBV9 and TRBJ2-2, with D maybe TRBD2 (5 bases). CDR1 is SGDLS, CDR2 YYNGEE, per germline. Trimming took 4 bases from V and 4 from J, leaving 17 bases between them. This CDR3 is built from 16 residues. CDR3: CASSTSSPISTGELFF. The CDR3 nucleotides are TGTGCCAGCAGCACATCTAGCCCCATAAGCACCGGGGAGCTGTTTTTT.

In DNA form, the CDR3 reads TGTGCCAGCAGTTACTCGGGGGGAACGAATCAGCCCCAGCATTTT. Translation: CASSYSGGTNQPQHF. The chain has TRBV6-5 and TRBJ1-5; possibly TRBD1 for D (5 bases). CDR3 length: 15 residues. The V and J ends lost 0 bases and 4 bases respectively, with 10 bases between them. Germline-derived CDR1 and CDR2 are MNHEY and SVGAGI.

CDR3 bases: TGTGCCAGCAGTGAATCAAACACCTCCTATGGCTACACCTTC. Its translation is CASSESNTSYGYTF. The gene calls are TRBV2 and TRBJ1-2; D is unclear. The CDR3 length is 14 residues. Trimming removed 2 bases at V and 4 bases at J, with 11 bases between. Germline CDR1 SNHLY, CDR2 FYNNEI. Drawing the rest from reference TRBV2 and TRBJ1-2, the complete variable domain is EPEVTQTPSHQVTQMGQEVILRCVPISNHLYFYWYRQILGQKVEFLVSFYNNEISEKSEIFDDQFSVERPDGSNFTLKIRSTKLEDSAMYFCASSESNTSYGYTFGSGTRLTVV.

V is TRBV25-1 and J is TRBJ2-1; tentative D call: TRBD1 (6 bases). Looked up from germline, CDR1 is MGHDK and CDR2 is SYGVNS. The ends were cut back, 3 bases at V and 4 bases at J, with 10 bases in the middle. The CDR3 length is 14 residues. The CDR3 nucleotides are TGTGCCAGCAGTGAGGGGGCGTGGTACAATGAGCAGTTCTTC. Translation gives CASSEGAWYNEQFF.

V and J are TRBV5-1 and TRBJ1-1; maybe TRBD1 (6 bases). From germline, CDR1 is SGHRS and CDR2 YFSETQ. There are 11 residues in the CDR3. The V end lost 4 bases, the J end lost 12 bases, and 13 bases lay between the germline ends. The CDR3 spells CASSTGQTTFF. DNA for the CDR3: TGCGCCAGCAGCACCGGACAGACGACTTTCTTT.

The J gene is TRBJ1-3, the V gene TRBV4-2; D ambiguous. The CDR3 covers 15 residues. The V gene lost 5 bases and the J gene lost 0 bases, with 11 bases spanning the gap. Germline-derived CDR1 and CDR2 are LGHNA and YNFKEQ. The CDR3 DNA sequence: TGTGCCAGCAGCAGCGACGGTCACTCTGGAAACACCATATATTTT. This codes for CASSSDGHSGNTIYF.

The chain employs TRBV11-3 and TRBJ1-1, with a weak D call TRBD1 (6 bases). V was cut by 0 bases and J by 3 bases, with 14 bases left in between. The CDR3 spans 16 residues. Per the germline V gene, CDR1 is SGHNT and CDR2 is YENEEA. CDR3 sequence (DNA): TGTGCCAGCAGCTTAGATCTTATGGGGGCTTACACTGAAGCTTTCTTT. Translation gives CASSLDLMGAYTEAFF.

The chain links TRBV29-1 to TRBJ2-5; 14 bases are a match to TRBD2. J gave up 6 bases and V 5 bases, and 11 bases lay outside the gene matches. This CDR3 region has 16 residues. CDR1 SQVTM and CDR2 ANQGSEA come from the germline V gene. In nucleotides, the CDR3 is TGCAGCGTTACTATCGGGACTAGCGGGAGTACCAAGACCCAGTACTTC. Its protein product is CSVTIGTSGSTKTQYF.

The genes are TRBV18 and TRBJ2-7, with 7 bases identical to TRBD1. CDR3 size: 15 residues. The germline V gene encodes CDR1 KGHSH and CDR2 LQKENI. V dropped 2 bases and J dropped 0; count of bases not matched to a gene: 4. The CDR3 loop reads CASSPGTASSYEQYF. The CDR3 nucleotides read TGTGCCAGCTCACCAGGGACAGCCTCCTCCTACGAGCAGTACTTC.

The chain employs TRBV13 and TRBJ1-2; tentatively, D is TRBD1 (5 bases). The CDR3 extends over 13 amino acids. Germline CDR1 and CDR2: PRHDT and FYEKMQ (reference sequence). The ends were cut back, 10 bases at V and 4 bases at J, with 16 bases in the middle. CDR3: CATGGRQSYGYTF. CDR3 nucleotide sequence: TGTGCCACCGGAGGGAGACAGTCCTATGGCTACACCTTC.

The chain employs TRBV5-1 and TRBJ2-1, with a possible D match to TRBD2 (8 bases). The germline V and J ends were trimmed by 4 bases and 6 bases, with 26 bases remaining between them. Looked up from germline, CDR1 is SGHRS and CDR2 is YFSETQ. This CDR3 has 18 amino acids. The CDR3 reads CASSRGGPGGFWVNEQFF. CDR3 DNA sequence: TGCGCCAGCAGCCGCGGGGGGCCAGGGGGGTTTTGGGTCAATGAGCAGTTCTTC. Filled out from reference TRBV5-1 and TRBJ2-1, the complete variable domain reads KAGVTQTPRYLIKTRGQQVTLSCSPISGHRSVSWYQQTPGQGLQFLFEYFSETQRNKGNFPGRFSGRQFSNSRSEMNVSTLELGDSALYLCASSRGGPGGFWVNEQFFGPGTRLTVL.

A remark on this clone: Mismatch with germline at one junction end may stem from a read error. The rearrangement uses TRBV5-6 and TRBJ2-7; D might be TRBD1 (5 bases). Germline V gene sequence: CDR1 SGHDT, CDR2 YYEEEE. CDR3 size: 13 residues. CDR3 sequence (DNA): TGTGCCAGCAGCCACGACAGTGTCTACGGGCAGTACTTC. Its translation is CASSHDSVYGQYF.

This rearrangement joins TRBV2 to TRBJ2-1; weak D call: TRBD2 (6 bases). V lost 10 bases, J lost 7 bases, and 17 bases lay in between. The CDR3 is made up of 13 amino acids. The germline CDR1 and CDR2 sequences are SNHLY and FYNNEI. The DNA for the CDR3 is TGTGCCACGAACCGACTAGTCGGTAATGAGCAGTTCTTC. Translated, it gives CATNRLVGNEQFF.

This clone was picked up a small number of times. V and J are TRBV10-1 and TRBJ2-1; 7 bases line up with TRBD2. The CDR3 extends over 14 amino acids. V shed 8 bases and J 4 bases; nucleotides not matched to a gene: 8. Germline lookup yields CDR1 WNHNN and CDR2 SYGVQD (reference sequence). This CDR3 reads CASSASGMYNEQFF. The CDR3 coding sequence is TGCGCCAGCTCGGCTAGCGGAATGTACAATGAGCAGTTCTTC.

J is TRBJ1-5 and V is TRBV19; tentative D call: TRBD1 (5 bases). The CDR3 loop spans 16 amino acids. V lost 7 bases and J lost 4, with 20 bases in between. Germline CDR1 is LNHDA and CDR2 is SQIVND (reference sequence). The DNA of the CDR3 is TGTGCCAGTAAAGGGTCCGCGGGGGACTGGAATCAGCCCCAGCATTTT. Its translation is CASKGSAGDWNQPQHF.

The chain couples TRBV9 to TRBJ2-7, with D perhaps TRBD2 (5 bases). Looked up from germline, CDR1 is SGDLS and CDR2 is YYNGEE. V was cut by 0 bases and J by 3 bases, with 10 bases left in between. This CDR3 has 14 amino acids. CDR3 sequence (DNA): TGTGCCAGCAGCGTAGATGAGGGATACTACGAGCAGTACTTC. Amino acid sequence: CASSVDEGYYEQYF.

The chain combines TRBV12-5 with TRBJ1-1; 8 bases are shared with TRBD1. Trimming at V came to 2 bases and at J to 4 bases, leaving 6 bases not matched to a gene. The CDR3 loop spans 15 amino acids. Germline CDR1 LGHNT, CDR2 FRNRAP. CDR3: CASGLFPTGVTEAFF. The DNA of the CDR3 is TGTGCTAGTGGTTTGTTTCCGACAGGGGTCACTGAAGCTTTCTTT.

The chain has TRBV28 and TRBJ2-1, with D possibly matching TRBD2 (5 bases). Trimming left V 0 bases short and J 6 bases short, with 9 bases between. Germline loops: CDR1 MDHEN, CDR2 SYDVKM. CDR3 length: 14 amino acids. The CDR3 DNA sequence: TGTGCCAGCAGTTTATGGGGGAGAAGCAATGAGCAGTTCTTC. As protein: CASSLWGRSNEQFF.

The V and J genes are TRBV7-9 and TRBJ2-1; possibly TRBD2 for D (6 bases). V lost 7 bases, J lost 6 bases, and 13 bases lay in between. The CDR3 spans 13 residues. Germline assignment: CDR1 SEHNR and CDR2 FQNEAQ (reference sequence). CDR3 bases: TGTGCCAGCATCGTAGCCGGGGGCAATGAGCAGTTCTTC. It is translated as CASIVAGGNEQFF. The full variable domain, its missing parts supplied by reference TRBV7-9 and TRBJ2-1, is DTGVSQNPRHKITKRGQNVTFRCDPISEHNRLYWYRQTLGQGPEFLTYFQNEAQLEKSRLLSDRFSAERPKGSFSTLEIQRTEQGDSAMYLCASIVAGGNEQFFGPGTRLTVL.

This clone was seen a handful of times. The V and J genes are TRBV4-1 and TRBJ2-2, with a tentative D call TRBD1 (6 bases). Trimming took 0 bases from V and 2 from J, leaving 16 bases between them. The germline V gene encodes CDR1 MGHRA and CDR2 YSYEKL. The CDR3 contains 18 residues. This CDR3 is CASSQDDGAGDNTGELFF. The CDR3 DNA follows: TGCGCCAGCAGCCAAGATGATGGTGCAGGGGATAACACCGGGGAGCTGTTTTTT.

This clone was found a few times. The chain has TRBV7-9 and TRBJ1-1; D gene ambiguous. V lost 6 bases to trimming and J lost 0 bases, with 11 bases between them. The CDR3 loop spans 14 amino acids. CDR1 and CDR2 (germline): SEHNR, FQNEAQ (reference sequence). CDR3 nucleotides: TGTGCCAGCAGATTATTTGAGGTGAACACTGAAGCTTTCTTT. Amino acids: CASRLFEVNTEAFF.

The rearrangement links TRBV28 to TRBJ1-2; D may be TRBD1 (5 bases). Germline CDR1 is MDHEN and CDR2 is SYDVKM. The ends were cut back, 5 bases at V and 4 bases at J, with 11 bases in the middle. The CDR3 has 13 amino acids. The CDR3 region has the DNA TGTGCCAGCAGTGTACAGGTTGTCTATGGCTACACCTTC. Translation gives CASSVQVVYGYTF.

This sequence joins TRBV18 and TRBJ1-1, with a weak D call TRBD1 (5 bases). With 6 bases removed from V and 7 bases from J, the gap between germline ends came to 12 bases. The CDR3 covers 12 residues. Germline CDR1 reads KGHSH; CDR2 reads LQKENI. CDR3 sequence reads: CASSLAGFEAFF. CDR3 coding DNA: TGTGCCAGCTCGCTCGCAGGGTTTGAAGCTTTCTTT.